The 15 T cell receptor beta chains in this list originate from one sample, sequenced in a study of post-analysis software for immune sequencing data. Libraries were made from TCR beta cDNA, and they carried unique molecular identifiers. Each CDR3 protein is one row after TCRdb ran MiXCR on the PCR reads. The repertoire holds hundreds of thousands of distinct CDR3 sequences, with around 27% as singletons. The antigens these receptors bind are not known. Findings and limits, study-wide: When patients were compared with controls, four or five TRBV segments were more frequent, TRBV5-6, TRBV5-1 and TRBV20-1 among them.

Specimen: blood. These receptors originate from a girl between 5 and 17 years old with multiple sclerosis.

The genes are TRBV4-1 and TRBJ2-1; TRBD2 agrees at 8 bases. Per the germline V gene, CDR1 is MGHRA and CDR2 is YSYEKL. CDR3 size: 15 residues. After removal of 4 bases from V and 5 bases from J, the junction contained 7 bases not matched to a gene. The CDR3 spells CASSPIAGLNNEQFF. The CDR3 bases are TGCGCCAGCAGCCCTATAGCGGGGCTGAACAATGAGCAGTTCTTC.

The CDR3 nucleotides read TGTGCCAGCACCTCCGGATGGCGGGGCAATGAGCAGTTCTTC. The encoded protein is CASTSGWRGNEQFF. The chain is built from TRBV27 and TRBJ2-1; possible D gene TRBD2, 6 bases. The CDR3 is 14 residues long. V was trimmed by 7 bases and J by 6 bases, leaving 16 bases between them. In germline, CDR1 is MNHEY, CDR2 SMNVEV (reference sequence).

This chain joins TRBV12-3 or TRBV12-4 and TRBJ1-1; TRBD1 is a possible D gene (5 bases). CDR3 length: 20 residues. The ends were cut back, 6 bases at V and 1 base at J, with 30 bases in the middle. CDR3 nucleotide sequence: TGTGCCAGCAGCCCGCTTTCTATGCTCATTCAGAGGGGAGCGAACACTGAAGCTTTCTTT. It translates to CASSPLSMLIQRGANTEAFF.

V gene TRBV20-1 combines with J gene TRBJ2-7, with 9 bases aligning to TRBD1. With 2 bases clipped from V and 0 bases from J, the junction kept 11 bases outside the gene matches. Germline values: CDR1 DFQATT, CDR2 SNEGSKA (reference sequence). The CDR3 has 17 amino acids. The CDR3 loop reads CSARFYSGTGFSYEQYF. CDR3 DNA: TGCAGTGCTAGATTCTACTCCGGGACAGGGTTCTCCTACGAGCAGTACTTC.

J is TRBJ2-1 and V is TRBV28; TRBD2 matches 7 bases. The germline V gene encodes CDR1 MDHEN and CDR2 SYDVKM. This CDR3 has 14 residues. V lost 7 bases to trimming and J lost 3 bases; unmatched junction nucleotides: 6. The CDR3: CASTFGGFYNEQFF. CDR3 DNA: TGTGCCAGCACGTTCGGGGGGTTCTACAATGAGCAGTTCTTC.

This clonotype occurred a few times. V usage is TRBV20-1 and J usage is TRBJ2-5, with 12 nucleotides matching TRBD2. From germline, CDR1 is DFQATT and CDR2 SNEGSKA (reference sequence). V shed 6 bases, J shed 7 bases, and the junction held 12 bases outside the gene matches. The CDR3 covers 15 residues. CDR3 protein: CSAPNPSGGAGTQYF. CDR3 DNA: TGCAGTGCGCCGAACCCTAGCGGGGGGGCGGGGACCCAGTACTTC.

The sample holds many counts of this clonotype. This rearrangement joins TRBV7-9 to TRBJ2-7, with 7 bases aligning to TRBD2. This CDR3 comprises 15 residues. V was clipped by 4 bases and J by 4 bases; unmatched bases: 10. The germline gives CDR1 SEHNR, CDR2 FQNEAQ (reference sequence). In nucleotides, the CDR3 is TGTGCCAGCAGCTATCCTAGCGGAAAAGGATACGAGCAGTACTTC. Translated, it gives CASSYPSGKGYEQYF.

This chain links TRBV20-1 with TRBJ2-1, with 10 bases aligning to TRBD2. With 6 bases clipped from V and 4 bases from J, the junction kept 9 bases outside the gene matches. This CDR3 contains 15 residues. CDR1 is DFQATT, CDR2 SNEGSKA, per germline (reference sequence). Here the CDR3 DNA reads TGCAGTGCCCTACCTCTAGCGGGAGTTTACAATGAGCAGTTCTTC. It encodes CSALPLAGVYNEQFF.

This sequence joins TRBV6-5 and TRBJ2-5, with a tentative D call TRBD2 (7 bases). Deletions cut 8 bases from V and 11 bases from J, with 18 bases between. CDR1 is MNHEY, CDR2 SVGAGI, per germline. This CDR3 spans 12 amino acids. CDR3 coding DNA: TGTGCCAGCGGACGGGGGGCCAGTGAGCAGTACTTC. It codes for CASGRGASEQYF.

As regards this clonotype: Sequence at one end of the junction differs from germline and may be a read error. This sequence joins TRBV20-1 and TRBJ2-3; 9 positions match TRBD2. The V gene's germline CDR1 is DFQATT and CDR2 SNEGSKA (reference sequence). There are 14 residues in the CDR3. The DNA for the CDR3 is TGCAGTACTAGAGCTAGCGGGGTCAGAGATACGCAGTATTTT. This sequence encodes CSTRASGVRDTQYF.

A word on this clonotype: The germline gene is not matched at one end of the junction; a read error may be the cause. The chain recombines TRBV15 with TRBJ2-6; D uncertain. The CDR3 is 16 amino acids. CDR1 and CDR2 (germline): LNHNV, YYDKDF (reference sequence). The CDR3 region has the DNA TGTGCCACCAGCGGAGAAGCCGACTCCGGGGCCAACGTCCTGACTTTC. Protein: CATSGEADSGANVLTF.

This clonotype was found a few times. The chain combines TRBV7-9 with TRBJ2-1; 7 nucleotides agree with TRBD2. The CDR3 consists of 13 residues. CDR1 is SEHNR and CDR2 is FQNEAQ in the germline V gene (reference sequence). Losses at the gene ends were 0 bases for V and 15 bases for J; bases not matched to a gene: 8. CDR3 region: CASSLAGGSFLFF. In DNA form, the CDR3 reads TGTGCCAGCAGCTTAGCCGGCGGGAGCTTCTTGTTCTTC. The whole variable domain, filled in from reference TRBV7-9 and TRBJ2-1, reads DTGVSQNPRHKITKRGQNVTFRCDPISEHNRLYWYRQTLGQGPEFLTYFQNEAQLEKSRLLSDRFSAERPKGSFSTLEIQRTEQGDSAMYLCASSLAGGSFLFFGPGTRLTVL.

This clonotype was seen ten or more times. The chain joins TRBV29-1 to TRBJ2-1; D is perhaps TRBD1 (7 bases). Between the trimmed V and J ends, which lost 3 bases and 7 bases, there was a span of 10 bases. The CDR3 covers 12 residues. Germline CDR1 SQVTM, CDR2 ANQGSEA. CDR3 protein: CSVDRGDNEQFF. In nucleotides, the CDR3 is TGCAGCGTTGACAGGGGGGATAATGAGCAGTTCTTC.

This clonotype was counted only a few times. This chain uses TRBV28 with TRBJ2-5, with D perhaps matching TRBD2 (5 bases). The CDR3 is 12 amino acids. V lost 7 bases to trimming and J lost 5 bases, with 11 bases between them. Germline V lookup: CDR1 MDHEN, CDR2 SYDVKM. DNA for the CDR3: TGTGCCAGCAACGGGGTTGGGGAGACCCAGTACTTC. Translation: CASNGVGETQYF.

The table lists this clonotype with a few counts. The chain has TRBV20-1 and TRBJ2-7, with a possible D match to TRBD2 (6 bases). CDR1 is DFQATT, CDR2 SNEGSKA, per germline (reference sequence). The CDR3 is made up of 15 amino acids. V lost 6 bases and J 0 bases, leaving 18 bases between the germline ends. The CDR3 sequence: CSAQTGTPSSYEQYF. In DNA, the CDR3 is TGCAGTGCCCAAACCGGGACTCCAAGCTCCTACGAGCAGTACTTC.